What follows are 15 T cell receptor beta chains derived from one specimen sequenced in a study of blood T cells in healthy people across ages. Using a J-beta primer mix together with a sample-barcoded 5' primer, a second PCR was run for roughly 6 to 11 cycles. TCRdb re-derived calls from the 5' RACE reads in MiXCR, one entry per CDR3 protein. The sample records about 800,000 distinct CDR3 sequences, more than 45% being singletons. The sequenced material came from blood. The receptors here all came from a man aged 25-45 years in good health.

This clonotype was seen a handful of times. The rearrangement links TRBV6-5 to TRBJ2-2, with 10 bases identical to TRBD1. Germline trimming cut 8 bases from V and 5 bases from J; bases unmatched to any gene: 5. Germline V CDR1 and CDR2: MNHEY, SVGAGI. This CDR3 has 14 amino acids. CDR3 loop: CASHDRGLTGELFF. CDR3 nucleotide sequence: TGTGCCAGCCACGACAGGGGGCTTACCGGGGAGCTGTTTTTT.

The chain employs TRBV7-2 and TRBJ2-1; TRBD1 might be the D (6 bases). CDR1 is SGHTA, CDR2 FQGNSA, per germline. V lost 5 bases and J lost 8, with 13 bases in between. There are 13 residues in the CDR3. The CDR3 is CASSATGKDEQFF. The CDR3 bases are TGTGCCAGCAGCGCCACAGGGAAGGATGAGCAGTTCTTC.

As for this clonotype: The junction departs from the called germline gene at one end, perhaps through a read error. V is TRBV20-1 and J is TRBJ1-2; D uncertain. The CDR3 sequence is 12 residues long. The germline V gene encodes CDR1 DFQATT and CDR2 SNEGSKA (reference sequence). The CDR3 loop reads CSARVLLGGCTF. CDR3 bases: TGCAGTGCTAGAGTCCTCCTTGGTGGCTGCACCTTC.

Remarks on this clonotype: Mismatch with germline at one junction end may stem from a read error. This sequence joins TRBV7-3 and TRBJ2-1, with 14 nucleotides matching TRBD2. This CDR3 has 17 amino acids. CDR1 SGHTA and CDR2 FQGTGA come from the germline V gene. The CDR3, as DNA: TGTGCCAGCGGCTTAAGGGCCGGGACTAGCGGGAGTAGTGAGCAGTTCTTC. Its translation: CASGLRAGTSGSSEQFF.

This clonotype was detected only a few times. The chain links TRBV7-2 to TRBJ2-3, with 10 bases that match TRBD1. The CDR3 consists of 16 residues. The germline V gene encodes CDR1 SGHTA and CDR2 FQGNSA. With 0 bases clipped from V and 2 bases from J, the junction kept 2 bases outside the gene matches. In nucleotides, the CDR3 is TGTGCCAGCAGCTTAGCGGGACAGGGGTACACAGATACGCAGTATTTT. This gives the protein CASSLAGQGYTDTQYF.

V gene TRBV12-3 or TRBV12-4 combines with J gene TRBJ2-3, with TRBD2 matching 10 bases. V lost 6 bases, J lost 6 bases, and 15 bases stayed unmatched. The CDR3 extends over 17 amino acids. Here the CDR3 DNA reads TGTGCCAGCAGCAATCCACCGACCAGCGGGGGGGCCGATACGCAGTATTTT. This gives the protein CASSNPPTSGGADTQYF.

Only one count was recorded for this clonotype. The chain is built from TRBV20-1 and TRBJ2-2; 8 bases match TRBD2. Germline V gives CDR1 DFQATT, CDR2 SNEGSKA (reference sequence). Unmatched junction bases numbered 8, after V lost 5 bases and J lost 3 bases. The CDR3 runs to 15 residues. CDR3 nucleotides: TGCAGTGCTCAGAGGGCTAGCGGGTACACCGGGGAGCTGTTTTTT. Translated: CSAQRASGYTGELFF.

This clonotype was counted a few times. J is TRBJ1-1 and V is TRBV20-1, with 7 bases fitting TRBD1. CDR1 DFQATT and CDR2 SNEGSKA come from the germline V gene (reference sequence). The CDR3 covers 14 residues. Germline trimming cut 0 bases from V and 3 bases from J; bases unmatched to any gene: 4. In DNA, the CDR3 is TGCAGTGCTAGAGATTGGACAGGCCACACTGAAGCTTTCTTT. This codes for CSARDWTGHTEAFF.

The chain recombines TRBV7-8 with TRBJ2-3; D is unclear. This CDR3 is built from 17 residues. Germline loops: CDR1 SGHVS, CDR2 FQNEAQ. The V end was cut by 5 bases, the J end by 1 base, with 19 bases between. Here the CDR3 reads CASSPFRLRVRTDTQYF. The CDR3 DNA is TGTGCCAGCAGCCCCTTCAGACTCCGGGTGCGCACAGATACGCAGTATTTT.

This chain joins TRBV20-1 and TRBJ2-3, with 7 nucleotides matching TRBD2. V shed 5 bases and J 2 bases; nucleotides not matched to a gene: 10. CDR3 length equals 15 residues. The V gene's germline CDR1 is DFQATT and CDR2 SNEGSKA (reference sequence). CDR3 nucleotides: TGCAGTGCTGGGAATAGCGGGTCAAACACAGATACGCAGTATTTT. Protein sequence: CSAGNSGSNTDTQYF.

Points on this clonotype: A junction end diverges from the germline sequence, so it may reflect a read error. The J gene is TRBJ1-2, the V gene TRBV3-1; the D is unclear. The length of the CDR3 is 12 residues. The germline V gene has CDR1 LGHDT and CDR2 YNNKEL (reference sequence). CDR3 nucleotide sequence: TGTGCCAGCAGGGCAGCTAACCATGGCTACACCTTC. Translated, it gives CASRAANHGYTF.

The chain joins TRBV5-1 to TRBJ2-1; 9 bases are a match to TRBD2. Germline V gene lookup returns CDR1 SGHRS and CDR2 YFSETQ. V lost 0 bases, J lost 2 bases, and 3 bases stayed unmatched. This CDR3 comprises 16 residues. CDR3 in DNA: TGCGCCAGCAGCTTGGTCCTAGCGGGAACCTACAATGAGCAGTTCTTC. It is translated as CASSLVLAGTYNEQFF.

The rearrangement joins TRBV10-3 to TRBJ2-3; D is possibly TRBD1 or TRBD2 (5 bases each). Germline V CDR1 and CDR2: ENHRY, SYGVKD. The CDR3 length is 16 residues. The ends were cut back, 7 bases at V and 3 bases at J, with 20 bases in the middle. Written as DNA, the CDR3 is TGTGCCATCACAGGGCGACGCCTACGAGGGACAGATACGCAGTATTTT. Residues: CAITGRRLRGTDTQYF.

This chain links TRBV27 with TRBJ2-3; D is perhaps TRBD2 (6 bases). V lost 5 bases to trimming and J lost 6 bases, with 24 bases between them. The CDR3 is 17 amino acids. CDR1 is MNHEY, CDR2 SMNVEV, per germline (reference sequence). The CDR3 DNA reads as TGTGCCAGCAGTCTCGTTTTCCCTCCTAGGAGCGGGGATACGCAGTATTTT. This translates into CASSLVFPPRSGDTQYF.

This chain uses TRBV7-2 with TRBJ2-3; D unclear. Trimming pared 3 bases from V and 0 bases from J, leaving 13 bases between. Germline values: CDR1 SGHTA, CDR2 FQGNSA. The CDR3 has 16 amino acids. CDR3 bases: TGTGCCAGCAGCTTCCGGGCAGGTACTAGCACAGATACGCAGTATTTT. Translating gives CASSFRAGTSTDTQYF.